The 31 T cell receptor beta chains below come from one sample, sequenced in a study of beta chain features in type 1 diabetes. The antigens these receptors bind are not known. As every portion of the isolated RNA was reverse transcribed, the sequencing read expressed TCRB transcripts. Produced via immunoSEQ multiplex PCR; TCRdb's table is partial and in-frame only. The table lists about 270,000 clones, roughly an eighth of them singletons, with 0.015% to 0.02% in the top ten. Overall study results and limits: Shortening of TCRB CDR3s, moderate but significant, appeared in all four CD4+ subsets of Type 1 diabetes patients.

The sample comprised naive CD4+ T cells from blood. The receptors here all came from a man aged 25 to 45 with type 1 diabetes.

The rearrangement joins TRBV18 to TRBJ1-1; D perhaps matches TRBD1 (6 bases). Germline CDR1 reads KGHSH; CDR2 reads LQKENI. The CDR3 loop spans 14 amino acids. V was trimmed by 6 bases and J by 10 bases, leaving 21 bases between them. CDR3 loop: CASSPGGQSGRAFF. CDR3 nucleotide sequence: TGTGCCAGCTCGCCGGGGGGGCAGTCAGGGAGAGCTTTCTTT. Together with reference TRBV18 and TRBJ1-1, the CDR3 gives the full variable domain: NAGVMQNPRHLVRRRGQEARLRCSPMKGHSHVYWYRQLPEEGLKFMVYLQKENIIDESGMPKERFSAEFPKEGPSILRIQQVVRGDSAAYFCASSPGGQSGRAFFGQGTRLTVV.

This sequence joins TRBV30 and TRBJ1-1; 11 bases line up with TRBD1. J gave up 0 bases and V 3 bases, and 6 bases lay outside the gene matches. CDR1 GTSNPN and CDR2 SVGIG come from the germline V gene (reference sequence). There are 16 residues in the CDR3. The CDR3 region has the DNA TGTGCCTGGAGCCAAGGGACAGGGGGAATGAACACTGAAGCTTTCTTT. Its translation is CAWSQGTGGMNTEAFF.

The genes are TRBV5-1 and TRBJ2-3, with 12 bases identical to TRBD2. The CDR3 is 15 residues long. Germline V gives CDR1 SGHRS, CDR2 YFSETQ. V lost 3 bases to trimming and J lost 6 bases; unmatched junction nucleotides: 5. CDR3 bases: TGCGCCAGCAGCTCGACTAGCGGGAGCTGGGATACGCAGTATTTT. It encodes CASSSTSGSWDTQYF.

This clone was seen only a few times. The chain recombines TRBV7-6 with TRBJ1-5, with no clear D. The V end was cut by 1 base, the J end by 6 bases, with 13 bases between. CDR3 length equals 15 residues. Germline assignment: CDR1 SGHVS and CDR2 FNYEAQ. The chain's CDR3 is CASSLVSGFGQPQHF. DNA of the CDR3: TGTGCCAGCAGCTTAGTTTCGGGGTTTGGTCAGCCCCAGCATTTT.

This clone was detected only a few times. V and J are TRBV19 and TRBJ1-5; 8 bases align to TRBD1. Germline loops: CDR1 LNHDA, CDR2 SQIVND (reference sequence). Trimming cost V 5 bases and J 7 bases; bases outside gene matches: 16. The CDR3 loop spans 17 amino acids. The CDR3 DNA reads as TGTGCCAGTAGTCTGATGATAGGACAGGGAGGTAGACAGCCCCAGCATTTT. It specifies CASSLMIGQGGRQPQHF.

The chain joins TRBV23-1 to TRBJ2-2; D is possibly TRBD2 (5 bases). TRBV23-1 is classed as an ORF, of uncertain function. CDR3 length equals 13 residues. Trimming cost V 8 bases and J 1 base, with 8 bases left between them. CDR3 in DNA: TGCGCCAGCGTGACTATGAACACCGGGGAGCTGTTTTTT. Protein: CASVTMNTGELFF.

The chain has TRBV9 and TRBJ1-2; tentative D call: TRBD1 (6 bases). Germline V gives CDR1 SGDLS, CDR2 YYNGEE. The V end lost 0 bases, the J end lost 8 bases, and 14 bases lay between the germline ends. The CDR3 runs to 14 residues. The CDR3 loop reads CASSVEGRGRGYTF. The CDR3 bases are TGTGCCAGCAGCGTAGAGGGCAGGGGACGGGGCTACACCTTC.

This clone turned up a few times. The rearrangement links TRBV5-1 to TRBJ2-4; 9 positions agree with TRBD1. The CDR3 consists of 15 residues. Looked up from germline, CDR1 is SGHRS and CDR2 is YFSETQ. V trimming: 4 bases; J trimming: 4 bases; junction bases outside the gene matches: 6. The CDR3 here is CASSGGQGKKNIQYF. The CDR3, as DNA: TGCGCCAGCAGCGGGGGACAGGGCAAAAAAAACATTCAGTACTTC.

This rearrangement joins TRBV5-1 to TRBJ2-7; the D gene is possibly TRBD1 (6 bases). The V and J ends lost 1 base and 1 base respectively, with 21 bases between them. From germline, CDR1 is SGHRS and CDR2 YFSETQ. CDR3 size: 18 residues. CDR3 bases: TGCGCCAGCAGCTTGATTGCCGTCGGCACAGGGAGTTCCTACGAGCAGTACTTC. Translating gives CASSLIAVGTGSSYEQYF.

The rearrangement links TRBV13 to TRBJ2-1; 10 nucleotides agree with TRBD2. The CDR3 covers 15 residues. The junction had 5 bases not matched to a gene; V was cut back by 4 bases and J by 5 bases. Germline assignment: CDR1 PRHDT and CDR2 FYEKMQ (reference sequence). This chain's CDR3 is CASSSAGGRDNEQFF. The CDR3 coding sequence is TGTGCCAGCAGCTCAGCGGGAGGGCGAGACAATGAGCAGTTCTTC. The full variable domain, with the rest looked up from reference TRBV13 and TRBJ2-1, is AAGVIQSPRHLIKEKRETATLKCYPIPRHDTVYWYQQGPGQDPQFLISFYEKMQSDKGSIPDRFSAQQFSDYHSELNMSSLELGDSALYFCASSSAGGRDNEQFFGPGTRLTVL.

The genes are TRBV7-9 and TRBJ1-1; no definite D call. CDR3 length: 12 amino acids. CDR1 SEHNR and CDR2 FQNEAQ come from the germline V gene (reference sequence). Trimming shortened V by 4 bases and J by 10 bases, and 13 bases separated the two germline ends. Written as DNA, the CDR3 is TGTGCCAGCAGCTCAGATATACAGAGAGCTTTCTTT. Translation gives CASSSDIQRAFF.

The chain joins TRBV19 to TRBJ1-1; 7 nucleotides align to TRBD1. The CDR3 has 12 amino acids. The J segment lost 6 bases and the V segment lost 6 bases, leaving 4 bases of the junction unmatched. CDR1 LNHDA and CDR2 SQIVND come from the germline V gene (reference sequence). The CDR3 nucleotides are TGTGCCAGTAGAAGACAGGGACCTGAAGCTTTCTTT. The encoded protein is CASRRQGPEAFF.

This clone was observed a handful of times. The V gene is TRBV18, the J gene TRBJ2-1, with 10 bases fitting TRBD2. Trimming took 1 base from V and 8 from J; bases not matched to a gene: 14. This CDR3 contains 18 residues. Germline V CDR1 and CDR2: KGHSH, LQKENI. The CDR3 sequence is CASSPQVPILAGADEQFF. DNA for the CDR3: TGTGCCAGCTCACCACAGGTCCCGATTCTAGCGGGAGCGGATGAGCAGTTCTTC.

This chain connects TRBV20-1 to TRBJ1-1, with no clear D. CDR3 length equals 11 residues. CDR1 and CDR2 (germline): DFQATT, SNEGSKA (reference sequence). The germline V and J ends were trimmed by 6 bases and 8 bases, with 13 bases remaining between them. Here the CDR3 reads CSAGYLKEAFF. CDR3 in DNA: TGCAGTGCCGGGTATTTAAAGGAAGCTTTCTTT.

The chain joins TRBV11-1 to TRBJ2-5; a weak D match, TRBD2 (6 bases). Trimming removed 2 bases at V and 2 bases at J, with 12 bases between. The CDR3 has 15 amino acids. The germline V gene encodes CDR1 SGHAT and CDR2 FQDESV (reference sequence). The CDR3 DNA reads TGTGCCAGCAGCTTAAAGGGAGGATGGCAAGAGACCCAGTACTTC. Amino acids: CASSLKGGWQETQYF.

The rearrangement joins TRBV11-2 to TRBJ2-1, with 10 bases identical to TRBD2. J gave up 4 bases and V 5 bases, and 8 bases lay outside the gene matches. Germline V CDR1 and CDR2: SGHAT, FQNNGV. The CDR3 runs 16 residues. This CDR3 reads CASSPTRTSGYNEQFF. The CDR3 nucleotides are TGTGCCAGCAGCCCCACAAGGACTAGCGGATACAATGAGCAGTTCTTC.

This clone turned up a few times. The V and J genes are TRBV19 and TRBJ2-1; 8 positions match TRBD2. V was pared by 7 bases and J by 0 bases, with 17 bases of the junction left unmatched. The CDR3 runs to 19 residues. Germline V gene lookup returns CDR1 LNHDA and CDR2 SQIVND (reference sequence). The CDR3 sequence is CASTPGGSGVISSYNEQFF. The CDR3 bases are TGTGCCAGTACCCCGGGAGGTAGCGGGGTAATTAGCTCCTACAATGAGCAGTTCTTC.

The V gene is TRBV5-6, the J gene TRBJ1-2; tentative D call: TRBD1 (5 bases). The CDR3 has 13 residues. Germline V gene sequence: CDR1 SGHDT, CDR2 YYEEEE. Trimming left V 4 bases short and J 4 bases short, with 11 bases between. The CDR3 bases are TGTGCCAGCAGCCGGCAGGGCCCCTATGGCTACACCTTC. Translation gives CASSRQGPYGYTF.

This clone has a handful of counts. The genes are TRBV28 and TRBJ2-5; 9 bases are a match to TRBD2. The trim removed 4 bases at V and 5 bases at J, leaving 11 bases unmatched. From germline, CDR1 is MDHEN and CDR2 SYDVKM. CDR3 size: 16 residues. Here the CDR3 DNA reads TGTGCCAGCAGTTCCTCTATCGGGACTAGCTGGGAGACCCAGTACTTC. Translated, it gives CASSSSIGTSWETQYF.

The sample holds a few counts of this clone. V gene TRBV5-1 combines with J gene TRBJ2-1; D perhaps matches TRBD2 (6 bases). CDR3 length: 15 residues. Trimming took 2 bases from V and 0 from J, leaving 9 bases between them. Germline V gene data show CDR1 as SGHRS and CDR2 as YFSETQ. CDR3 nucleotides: TGCGCCAGCAGCTTTTTTAGCGGCTCCTACAATGAGCAGTTCTTC. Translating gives CASSFFSGSYNEQFF. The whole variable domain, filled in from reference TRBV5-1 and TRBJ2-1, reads KAGVTQTPRYLIKTRGQQVTLSCSPISGHRSVSWYQQTPGQGLQFLFEYFSETQRNKGNFPGRFSGRQFSNSRSEMNVSTLELGDSALYLCASSFFSGSYNEQFFGPGTRLTVL.

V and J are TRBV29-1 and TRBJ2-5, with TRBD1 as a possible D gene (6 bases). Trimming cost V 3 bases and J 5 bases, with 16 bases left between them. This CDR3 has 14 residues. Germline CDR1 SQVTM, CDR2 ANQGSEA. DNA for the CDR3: TGCAGCGTTGAGAAACAGGGTAGTGGGGAGACCCAGTACTTC. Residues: CSVEKQGSGETQYF.

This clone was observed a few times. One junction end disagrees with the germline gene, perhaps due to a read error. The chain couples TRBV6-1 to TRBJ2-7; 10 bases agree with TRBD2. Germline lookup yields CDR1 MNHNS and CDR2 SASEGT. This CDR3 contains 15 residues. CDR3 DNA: TGTGCCAGCAGTCAAGCTAGCGGGAGCTCCTACGAGCAGTACTTC. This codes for CASSQASGSSYEQYF.

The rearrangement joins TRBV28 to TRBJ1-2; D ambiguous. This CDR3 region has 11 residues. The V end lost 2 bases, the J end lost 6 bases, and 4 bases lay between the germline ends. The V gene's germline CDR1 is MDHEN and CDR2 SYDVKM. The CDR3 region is CASSLANGYTF. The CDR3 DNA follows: TGTGCCAGCAGTTTAGCGAATGGCTACACCTTC.

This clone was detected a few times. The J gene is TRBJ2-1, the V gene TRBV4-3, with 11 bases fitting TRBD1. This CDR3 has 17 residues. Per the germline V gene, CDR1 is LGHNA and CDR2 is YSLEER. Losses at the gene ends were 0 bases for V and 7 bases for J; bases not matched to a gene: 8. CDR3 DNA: TGCGCCAGCAGCCAAGATCCATGGGGACAGGGGGTGAATGAGCAGTTCTTC. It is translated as CASSQDPWGQGVNEQFF.

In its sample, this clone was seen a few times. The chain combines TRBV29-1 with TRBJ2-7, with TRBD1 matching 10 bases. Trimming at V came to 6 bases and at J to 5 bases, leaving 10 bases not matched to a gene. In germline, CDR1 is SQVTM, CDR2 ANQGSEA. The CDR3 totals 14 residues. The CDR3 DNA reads TGCAGCGTCTCCGGGACAGGGGCGCTCCACGAGCAGTACTTC. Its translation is CSVSGTGALHEQYF.

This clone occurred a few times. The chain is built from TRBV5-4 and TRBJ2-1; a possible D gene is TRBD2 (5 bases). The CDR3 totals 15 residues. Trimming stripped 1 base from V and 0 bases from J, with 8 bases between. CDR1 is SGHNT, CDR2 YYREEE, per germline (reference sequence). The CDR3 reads CASSLTGSSYNEQFF. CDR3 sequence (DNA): TGTGCCAGCAGCTTGACGGGAAGCTCCTACAATGAGCAGTTCTTC.

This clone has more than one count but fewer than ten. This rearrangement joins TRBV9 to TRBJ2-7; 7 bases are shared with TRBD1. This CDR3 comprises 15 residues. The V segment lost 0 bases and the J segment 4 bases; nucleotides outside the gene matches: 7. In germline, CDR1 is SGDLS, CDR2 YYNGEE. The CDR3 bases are TGTGCCAGCAGCGTAGGATCGGGACAGATATACGAGCAGTACTTC. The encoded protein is CASSVGSGQIYEQYF. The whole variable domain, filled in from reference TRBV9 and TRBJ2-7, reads DSGVTQTPKHLITATGQRVTLRCSPRSGDLSVYWYQQSLDQGLQFLIQYYNGEERAKGNILERFSAQQFPDLHSELNLSSLELGDSALYFCASSVGSGQIYEQYFGPGTRLTVT.

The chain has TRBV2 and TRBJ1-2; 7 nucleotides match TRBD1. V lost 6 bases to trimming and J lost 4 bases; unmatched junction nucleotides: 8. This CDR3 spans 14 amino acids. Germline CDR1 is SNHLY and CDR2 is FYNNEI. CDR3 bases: TGTGCCAGCAGCGGACAGGCCGTTGTCTATGGCTACACCTTC. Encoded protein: CASSGQAVVYGYTF.

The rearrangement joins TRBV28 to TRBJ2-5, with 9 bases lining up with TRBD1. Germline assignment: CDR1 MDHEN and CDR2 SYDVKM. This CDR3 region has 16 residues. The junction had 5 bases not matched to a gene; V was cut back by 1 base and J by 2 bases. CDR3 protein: CASSLYAQGAQETQYF. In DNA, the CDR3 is TGTGCCAGCAGTTTATACGCACAGGGGGCTCAAGAGACCCAGTACTTC.

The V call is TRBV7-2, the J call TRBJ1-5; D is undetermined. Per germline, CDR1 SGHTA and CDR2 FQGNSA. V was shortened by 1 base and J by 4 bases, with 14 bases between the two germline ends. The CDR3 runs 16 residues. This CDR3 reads CASSLVGPSPNQPQHF. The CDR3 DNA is TGTGCCAGCAGCTTAGTTGGCCCGTCCCCAAATCAGCCCCAGCATTTT.

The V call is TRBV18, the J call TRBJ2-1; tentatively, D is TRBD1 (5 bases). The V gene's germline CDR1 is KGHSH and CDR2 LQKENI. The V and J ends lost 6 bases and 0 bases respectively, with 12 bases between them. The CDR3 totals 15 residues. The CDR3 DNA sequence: TGTGCCAGCTCCTCCGACAGAAGCTCCTACAATGAGCAGTTCTTC. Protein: CASSSDRSSYNEQFF.